The sequence of this TCR beta chain was determined in a study of identical twins. Between the trimmed V and J ends, which lost 6 bases and 1 base, there was a span of 10 bases. The CDR3 is made up of 14 amino acids. TCRdb re-analysed the 5' RACE reads in MiXCR, keeping a single row per CDR3 protein. This sample carries approximately 500,000 distinct CDR3 sequences, roughly 15% of them seen once, and the ten largest clones take 0.35% to 0.45%. The same data also contributed to another study, on yellow fever vaccine responses in identical twins.

Sequenced sample: CD4+ T cells sorted from blood. The receptor's source is a young woman in good health. J is TRBJ2-1 and V is TRBV12-3 or TRBV12-4; TRBD1 might be the D (5 bases). The DNA of the CDR3 is TGTGCCAGCAGAACACAGGATTCCTACAATGAGCAGTTCTTC. Translating it yields CASRTQDSYNEQFF.